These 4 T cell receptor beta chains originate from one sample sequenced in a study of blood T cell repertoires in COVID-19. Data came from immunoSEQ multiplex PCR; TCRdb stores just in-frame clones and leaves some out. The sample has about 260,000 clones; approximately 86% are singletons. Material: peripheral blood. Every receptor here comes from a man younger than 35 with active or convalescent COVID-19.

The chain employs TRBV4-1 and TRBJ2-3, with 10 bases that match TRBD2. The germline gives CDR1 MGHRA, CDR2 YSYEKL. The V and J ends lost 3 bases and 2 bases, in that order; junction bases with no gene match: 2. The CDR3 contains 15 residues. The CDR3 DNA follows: TGCGCCAGCAGCCAGCTAGCGGGAGCCACAGATACGCAGTATTTT. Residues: CASSQLAGATDTQYF.

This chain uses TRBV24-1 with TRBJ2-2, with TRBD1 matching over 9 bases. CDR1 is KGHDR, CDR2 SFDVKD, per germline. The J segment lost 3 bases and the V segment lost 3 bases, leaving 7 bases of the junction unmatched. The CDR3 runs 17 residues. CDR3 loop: CATSDQRQGVHTGELFF. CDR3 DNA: TGTGCCACCAGTGATCAGCGACAGGGGGTGCACACCGGGGAGCTGTTTTTT.

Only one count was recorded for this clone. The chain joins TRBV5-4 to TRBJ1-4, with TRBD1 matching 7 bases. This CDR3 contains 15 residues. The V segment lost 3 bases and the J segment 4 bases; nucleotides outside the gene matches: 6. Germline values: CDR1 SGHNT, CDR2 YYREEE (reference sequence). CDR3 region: CASSSTGQYNEKLFF. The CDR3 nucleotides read TGTGCCAGCAGCTCAACGGGACAGTATAATGAAAAACTGTTTTTT.

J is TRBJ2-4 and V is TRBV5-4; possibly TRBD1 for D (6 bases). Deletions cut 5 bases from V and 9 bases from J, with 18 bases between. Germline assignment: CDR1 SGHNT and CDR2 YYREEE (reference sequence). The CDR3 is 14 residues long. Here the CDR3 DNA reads TGTGCCAGCAGTCATTCCACAGGGTCTATCATTCAGTACTTC. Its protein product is CASSHSTGSIIQYF.